This T cell receptor beta chain appears in the sequencing data of a study of OX40 agonist ivuxolimab in advanced cancers. Turning to the study itself: Dose-escalation patients were diagnosed with hepatocellular carcinoma, melanoma, renal cell cancer or head and neck cancer.

There are 16 residues in the CDR3. Per germline, CDR1 LNHDA and CDR2 SQIVND (reference sequence). Germline trimming cut 3 bases from V and 6 bases from J; bases unmatched to any gene: 10. The study, taken as a whole, reports: CD8+ T cells averaged more expanded clones than CD4+. There were also nonresponders showing low normalized T-cell clonal expansion.

TCRdb's copy holds only in-frame clones and misses some; the assay was immunoSEQ multiplex PCR. The sample carries around 76,000 clones, around four fifths recorded once. If patients had autoimmune disease history or systemic immunosuppression, they were excluded. As to this clone: The antigen remains undetermined.

This TCR came from an adult with an advanced solid tumor such as melanoma, head and neck, liver or kidney cancer. The V gene is TRBV19, the J gene TRBJ2-2; the match to TRBD2 covers 7 bases. The sample here was CD4+ or CD8+ T cells sorted from blood, taken in a trial of the OX40 agonist ivuxolimab. CDR3 protein: CASSMPGGPSPGELFF. Here the CDR3 DNA reads TGTGCCAGTAGTATGCCGGGAGGTCCCTCCCCCGGGGAGCTGTTTTTT.